Described below is a single T cell receptor (beta chain) sequence and its context. What it binds is not known. This record belongs to a study of radiotherapy plus CTLA-4 blockade in lung cancer. Study-wide background: Under 20% of patients responded objectively, and approximately 31% achieved disease control.

TCRdb's copy holds only in-frame clones and misses some; the assay was immunoSEQ multiplex PCR. The table lists more than 90,000 clones, about 90% of them singletons. The V gene end was trimmed by 4 bases and the J gene end by 4 bases; junction bases not matched to a gene: 7. The CDR3 length is 16 residues. Germline V gives CDR1 LGHNT, CDR2 FRNRAP. CTLA-4 blockade with ipilimumab, together with focal radiation, was given to patients with chemo-refractory metastatic non-small-cell lung cancer. Broader study findings: An expansion of tumor-derived TCR clones occurred in blood after radiotherapy plus ipilimumab.

The rearrangement joins TRBV12-5 to TRBJ1-5, with 10 positions matching TRBD1. The TCR sequence derives from a human donor with non-small cell lung cancer that progressed on radiotherapy plus ipilimumab. Material: peripheral blood, obtained from a patient treated with radiotherapy plus ipilimumab. The CDR3 loop reads CASGSTDRGENQPQHF. CDR3 in DNA: TGTGCTAGTGGTTCCACGGACAGGGGGGAGAATCAGCCCCAGCATTTT.